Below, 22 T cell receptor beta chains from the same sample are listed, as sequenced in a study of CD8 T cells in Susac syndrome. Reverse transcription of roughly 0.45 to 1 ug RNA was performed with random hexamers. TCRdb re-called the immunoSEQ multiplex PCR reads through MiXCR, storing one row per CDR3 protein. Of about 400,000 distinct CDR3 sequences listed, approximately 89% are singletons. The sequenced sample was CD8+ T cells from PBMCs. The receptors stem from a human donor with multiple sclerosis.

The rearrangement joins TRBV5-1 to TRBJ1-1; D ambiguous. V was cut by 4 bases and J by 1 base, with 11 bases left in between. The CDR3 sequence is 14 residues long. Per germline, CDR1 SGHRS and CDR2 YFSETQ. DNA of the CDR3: TGCGCCAGCAGCCCTGACGTCAGGAACACTGAAGCTTTCTTT. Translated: CASSPDVRNTEAFF. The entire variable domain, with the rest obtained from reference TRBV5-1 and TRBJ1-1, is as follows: KAGVTQTPRYLIKTRGQQVTLSCSPISGHRSVSWYQQTPGQGLQFLFEYFSETQRNKGNFPGRFSGRQFSNSRSEMNVSTLELGDSALYLCASSPDVRNTEAFFGQGTRLTVV.

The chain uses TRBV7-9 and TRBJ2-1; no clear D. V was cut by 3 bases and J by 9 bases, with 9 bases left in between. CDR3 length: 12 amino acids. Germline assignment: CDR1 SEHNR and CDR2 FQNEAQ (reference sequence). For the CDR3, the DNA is TGTGCCAGCAGCTTGGAGATCGGTGAGCAGTTCTTC. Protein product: CASSLEIGEQFF.

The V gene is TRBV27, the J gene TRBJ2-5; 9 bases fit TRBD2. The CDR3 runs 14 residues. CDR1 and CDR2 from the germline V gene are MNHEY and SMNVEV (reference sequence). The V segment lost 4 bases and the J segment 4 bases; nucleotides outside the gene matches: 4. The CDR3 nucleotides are TGTGCCAGCAGTTCAGAGACTAGCGGAGAGACCCAGTACTTC. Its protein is CASSSETSGETQYF.

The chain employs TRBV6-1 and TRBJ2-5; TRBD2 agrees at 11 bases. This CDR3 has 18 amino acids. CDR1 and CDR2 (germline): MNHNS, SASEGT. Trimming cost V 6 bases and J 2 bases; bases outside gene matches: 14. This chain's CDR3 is CASSALAGVYEEQETQYF. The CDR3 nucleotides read TGTGCCAGCAGCGCACTAGCGGGGGTGTATGAGGAACAAGAGACCCAGTACTTC.

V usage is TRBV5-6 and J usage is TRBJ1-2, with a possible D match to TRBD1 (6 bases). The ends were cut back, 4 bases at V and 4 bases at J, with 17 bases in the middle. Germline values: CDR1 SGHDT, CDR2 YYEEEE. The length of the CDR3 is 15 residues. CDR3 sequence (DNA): TGTGCCAGCAGCCCCTCGGACAGCTCCCTCTATGGCTACACCTTC. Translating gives CASSPSDSSLYGYTF. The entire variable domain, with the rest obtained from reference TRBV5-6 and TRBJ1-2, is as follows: DAGVTQSPTHLIKTRGQQVTLRCSPKSGHDTVSWYQQALGQGPQFIFQYYEEEERQRGNFPDRFSGHQFPNYSSELNVNALLLGDSALYLCASSPSDSSLYGYTFGSGTRLTVV.

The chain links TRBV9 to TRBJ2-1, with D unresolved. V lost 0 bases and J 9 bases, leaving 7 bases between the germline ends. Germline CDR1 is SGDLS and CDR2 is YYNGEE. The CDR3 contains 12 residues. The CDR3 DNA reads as TGTGCCAGCAGCGTAGATGATGGTGAGCAGTTCTTC. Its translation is CASSVDDGEQFF.

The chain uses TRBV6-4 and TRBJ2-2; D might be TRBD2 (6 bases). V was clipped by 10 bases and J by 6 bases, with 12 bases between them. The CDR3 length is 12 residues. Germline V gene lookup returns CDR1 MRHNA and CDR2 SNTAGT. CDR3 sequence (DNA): TGTGCCACCAACGGGGGATCCGGGGAGCTGTTTTTT. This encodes CATNGGSGELFF.

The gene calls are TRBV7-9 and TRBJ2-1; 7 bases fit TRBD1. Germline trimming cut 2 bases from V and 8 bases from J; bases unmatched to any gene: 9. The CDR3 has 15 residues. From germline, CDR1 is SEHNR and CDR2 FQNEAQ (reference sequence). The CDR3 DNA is TGTGCCAGCAGCTTATGGGGACAGACTATCCATGAGCAGTTCTTC. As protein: CASSLWGQTIHEQFF. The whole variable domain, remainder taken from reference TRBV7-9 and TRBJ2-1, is DTGVSQNPRHKITKRGQNVTFRCDPISEHNRLYWYRQTLGQGPEFLTYFQNEAQLEKSRLLSDRFSAERPKGSFSTLEIQRTEQGDSAMYLCASSLWGQTIHEQFFGPGTRLTVL.

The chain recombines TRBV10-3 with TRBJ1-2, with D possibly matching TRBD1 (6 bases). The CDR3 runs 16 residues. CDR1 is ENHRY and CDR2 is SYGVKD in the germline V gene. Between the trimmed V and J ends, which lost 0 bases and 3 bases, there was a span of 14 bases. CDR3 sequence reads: CAISESGTGLYYGYTF. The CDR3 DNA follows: TGTGCCATCAGTGAGTCGGGAACAGGGCTCTACTATGGCTACACCTTC.

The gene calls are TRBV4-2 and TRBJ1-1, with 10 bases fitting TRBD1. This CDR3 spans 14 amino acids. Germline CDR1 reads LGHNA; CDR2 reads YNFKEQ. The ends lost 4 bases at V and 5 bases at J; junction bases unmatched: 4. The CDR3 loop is CASSPGQGVTEAFF. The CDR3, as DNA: TGTGCCAGCAGCCCTGGACAGGGGGTTACTGAAGCTTTCTTT.

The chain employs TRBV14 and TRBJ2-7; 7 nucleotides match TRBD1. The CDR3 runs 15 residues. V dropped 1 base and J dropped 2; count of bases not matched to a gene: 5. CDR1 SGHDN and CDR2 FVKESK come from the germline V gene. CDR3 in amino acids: CASSQVKGATYEQYF. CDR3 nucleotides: TGTGCCAGCAGCCAAGTTAAGGGGGCCACCTACGAGCAGTACTTC.

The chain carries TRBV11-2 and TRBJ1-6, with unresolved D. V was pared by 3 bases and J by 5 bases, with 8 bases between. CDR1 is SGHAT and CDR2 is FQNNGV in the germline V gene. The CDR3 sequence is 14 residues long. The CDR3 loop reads CASSFLADNSPLHF. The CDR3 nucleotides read TGTGCCAGCAGCTTTTTAGCAGATAATTCACCCCTCCACTTT. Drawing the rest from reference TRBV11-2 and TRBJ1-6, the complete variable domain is EAGVAQSPRYKIIEKRQSVAFWCNPISGHATLYWYQQILGQGPKLLIQFQNNGVVDDSQLPKDRFSAERLKGVDSTLKIQPAKLEDSAVYLCASSFLADNSPLHFGNGTRLTVT.

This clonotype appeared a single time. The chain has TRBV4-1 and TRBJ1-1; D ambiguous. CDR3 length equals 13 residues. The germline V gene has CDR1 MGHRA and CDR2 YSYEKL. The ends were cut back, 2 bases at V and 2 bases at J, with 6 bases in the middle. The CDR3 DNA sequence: TGCGCCAGCAGCCAACGTTTAAACACTGAAGCTTTCTTT. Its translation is CASSQRLNTEAFF.

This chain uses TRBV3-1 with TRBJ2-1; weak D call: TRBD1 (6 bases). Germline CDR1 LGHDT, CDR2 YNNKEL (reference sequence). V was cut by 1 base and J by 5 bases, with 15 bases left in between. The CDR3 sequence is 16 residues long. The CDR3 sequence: CASSQVRVGAHNEQFF. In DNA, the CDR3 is TGTGCCAGCAGCCAAGTTCGGGTGGGGGCACACAATGAGCAGTTCTTC.

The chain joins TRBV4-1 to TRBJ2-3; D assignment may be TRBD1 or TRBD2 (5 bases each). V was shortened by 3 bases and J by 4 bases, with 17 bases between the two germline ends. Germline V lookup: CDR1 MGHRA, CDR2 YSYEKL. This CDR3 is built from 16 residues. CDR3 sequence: CASSQVLVVGADTQYF. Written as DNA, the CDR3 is TGCGCCAGCAGCCAGGTGCTGGTCGTGGGGGCAGATACGCAGTATTTT.

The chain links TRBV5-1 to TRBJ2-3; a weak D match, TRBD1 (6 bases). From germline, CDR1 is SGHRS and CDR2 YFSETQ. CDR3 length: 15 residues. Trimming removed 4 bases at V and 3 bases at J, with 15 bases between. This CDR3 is CASSRLGQTTDTQYF. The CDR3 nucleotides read TGCGCCAGCAGCCGCTTAGGACAGACAACAGATACGCAGTATTTT.

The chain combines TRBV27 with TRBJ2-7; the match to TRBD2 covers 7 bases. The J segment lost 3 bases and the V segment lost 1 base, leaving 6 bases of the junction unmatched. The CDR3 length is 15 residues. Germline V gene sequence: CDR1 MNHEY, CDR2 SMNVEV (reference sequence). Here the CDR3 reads CASSLLGGRSYEQYF. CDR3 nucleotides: TGTGCCAGCAGTTTATTGGGCGGGAGAAGCTACGAGCAGTACTTC.

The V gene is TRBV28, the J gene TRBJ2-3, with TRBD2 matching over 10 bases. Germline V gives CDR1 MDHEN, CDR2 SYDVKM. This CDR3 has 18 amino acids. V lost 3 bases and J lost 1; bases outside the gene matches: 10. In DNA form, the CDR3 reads TGTGCCAGCAGTTTCCGGCTAGCGGGAGTCCGCGGCACAGATACGCAGTATTTT. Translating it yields CASSFRLAGVRGTDTQYF.

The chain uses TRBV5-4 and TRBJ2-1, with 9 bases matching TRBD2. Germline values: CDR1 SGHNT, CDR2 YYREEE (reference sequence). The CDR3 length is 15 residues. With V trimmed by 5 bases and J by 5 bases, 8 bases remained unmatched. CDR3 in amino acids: CASRWGLADNNEQFF. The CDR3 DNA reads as TGTGCCAGCAGATGGGGACTAGCAGATAACAATGAGCAGTTCTTC.

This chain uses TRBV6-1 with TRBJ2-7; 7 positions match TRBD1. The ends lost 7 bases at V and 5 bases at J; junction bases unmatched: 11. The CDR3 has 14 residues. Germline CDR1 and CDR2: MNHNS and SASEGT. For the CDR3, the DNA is TGTGCCAGCACAAAGGTCATACAGGGGAACGAGCAGTACTTC. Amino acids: CASTKVIQGNEQYF.

The CDR3 region has the DNA TGTGCCAGCAGTTTCGGGACTAGCGGGAGTAGCACAGATACGCAGTATTTT. It translates to CASSFGTSGSSTDTQYF. The chain has TRBV12-3 or TRBV12-4 and TRBJ2-3; 14 nucleotides match TRBD2. The CDR3 is 17 amino acids. V was clipped by 3 bases and J by 0 bases; unmatched bases: 2.

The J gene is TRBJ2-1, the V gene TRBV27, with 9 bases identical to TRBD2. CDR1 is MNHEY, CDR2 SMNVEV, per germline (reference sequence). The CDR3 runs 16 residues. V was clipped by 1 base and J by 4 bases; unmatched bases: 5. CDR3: CASSLFRLAGYNEQFF. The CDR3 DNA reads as TGTGCCAGCAGTTTATTTCGGCTAGCGGGGTACAATGAGCAGTTCTTC.